This TCR beta chain was identified during a study of OX40 agonist ivuxolimab in advanced cancers. The germline gives CDR1 MNHEY, CDR2 SVGAGI. The CDR3 totals 15 residues. The V and J ends lost 4 bases and 2 bases, in that order; junction bases with no gene match: 8. Profiling relied on immunoSEQ multiplex PCR, and the TCRdb table lists in-frame clones only, not all of them. The profile shows roughly 92,000 clones, about 83% of them singletons. The receptor's source is an adult with an advanced solid tumor such as melanoma, head and neck, liver or kidney cancer. The sequences come from CD4+ or CD8+ T cells sorted from blood, collected in a trial of the OX40 agonist ivuxolimab. This sequence joins TRBV6-5 and TRBJ2-7, with TRBD2 matching 7 bases. CDR3: CASSSTAGEAYEQYF. The CDR3 region has the DNA TGTGCCAGCAGTTCCACCGCGGGGGAGGCCTACGAGCAGTACTTC.